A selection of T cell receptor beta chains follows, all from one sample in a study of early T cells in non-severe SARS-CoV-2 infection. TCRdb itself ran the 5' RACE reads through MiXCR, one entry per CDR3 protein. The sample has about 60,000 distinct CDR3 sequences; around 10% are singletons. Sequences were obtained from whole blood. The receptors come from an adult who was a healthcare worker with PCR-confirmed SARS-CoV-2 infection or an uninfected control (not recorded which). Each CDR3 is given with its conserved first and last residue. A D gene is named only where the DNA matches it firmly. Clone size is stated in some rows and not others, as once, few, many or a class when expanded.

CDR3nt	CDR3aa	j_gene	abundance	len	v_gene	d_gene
TGTGCCAGCAGCTTGCTAACAGGGGGCCCTGGGAACGAGCAGTACTTC	CASSLLTGGPGNEQYF	TRBJ2-7	few	16	TRBV7-2	TRBD1
TGCGCCAGCAGCTTCGGACTAGTCATGACGGAGACCCAGTACTTC	CASSFGLVMTETQYF	TRBJ2-5	NA	15	TRBV5-1	TRBD2
TGTGCCAGCAGTCCTCACCAGGGCCCCTACGAGCAGTACTTC	CASSPHQGPYEQYF	TRBJ2-7	NA	14	TRBV7-2	NA
TGTGCCAGCAGCTTAGGGGTAGGGCACCAAGAGACCCAGTACTTC	CASSLGVGHQETQYF	TRBJ2-5	many	15	TRBV7-8	NA
TGTGCCAGCAGAGGTAGCTCCTACAATGAGCAGTTCTTC	CASRGSSYNEQFF	TRBJ2-1	many	13	TRBV12-3/TRBV12-4	NA
TGTGCCAGCAGTTTCGGTCAGGACATCACAGATACGCAGTATTTT	CASSFGQDITDTQYF	TRBJ2-3	many	15	TRBV28	NA
TGCGCCAGCAGTCCGGGGGAGGAGGATCAGCCCCAGCATTTT	CASSPGEEDQPQHF	TRBJ1-5	many	14	TRBV10-2	NA
TGTGCCAGCAGTTTTTGGAATTCGGGGGCTGAAGCTTTCTTT	CASSFWNSGAEAFF	TRBJ1-1	NA	14	TRBV28	NA
TGCGCCAGCAGCTTGGAGAGAGAATTCTCACCCCTCCACTTT	CASSLEREFSPLHF	TRBJ1-6	many	14	TRBV5-1	NA
TGCAGTGCGAGCGGGAGGCAAGAGACCCAGTACTTC	CSASGRQETQYF	TRBJ2-5	medium-sized	12	TRBV20-1	TRBD2
TGTGCCAGCAGCTCGACTAGCGGGGTAGAGACCCAGTACTTC	CASSSTSGVETQYF	TRBJ2-5	few	14	TRBV11-2	TRBD2
TGTGCCAGCAGTCAAGTAATCCCCGGGACTGAAGCTTTCTTT	CASSQVIPGTEAFF	TRBJ1-1	many	14	TRBV6-2/TRBV6-3	NA
TGTGCCAGCAGCCAAAGCGGGATGGGAGCAGATACGCAGTATTTT	CASSQSGMGADTQYF	TRBJ2-3	NA	15	TRBV7-2	TRBD2
TGTGCCAGCAGCTCAAGGCCCGGGGAGCTGTTTTTT	CASSSRPGELFF	TRBJ2-2	many	12	TRBV7-3	NA
TGTGCCAGCAGTCTAAATGAAGCTTTCTTT	CASSLNEAFF	TRBJ1-1	medium-sized	10	TRBV28	NA
TGTGCCAGCTCATCCAGGGGTAATGAAGCTTTCTTT	CASSSRGNEAFF	TRBJ1-1	many	12	TRBV18	NA
TGCAGCTACCAAGGGGACCTACAAGAGACCCAGTACTTC	CSYQGDLQETQYF	TRBJ2-5	many	13	TRBV29-1	NA
TGTGCCAGCAGCAACGCGACACCGAACTATGGCTACACCTTC	CASSNATPNYGYTF	TRBJ1-2	many	14	TRBV21-1	NA
TGTGCCAGCAGCCGAGACACTGAAGCTTTCTTT	CASSRDTEAFF	TRBJ1-1	many	11	TRBV28	NA
TGTGCCAGCAGTCCCTCTGGACTAGCAACGTACGAGCAGTACTTC	CASSPSGLATYEQYF	TRBJ2-7	few	15	TRBV7-2	TRBD2
TGTGCCATCAGTCAGGTGGGCTATGGCTACACCTTC	CAISQVGYGYTF	TRBJ1-2	few	12	TRBV10-3	NA
TGCAGTGCTAAACTAGCGATCTACGAGCAGTACTTC	CSAKLAIYEQYF	TRBJ2-7	few	12	TRBV20-1	TRBD2
TGTGCCAGCGGCCCAAGCGGGAGGATTGAGACCCAGTACTTC	CASGPSGRIETQYF	TRBJ2-5	NA	14	TRBV12-3/TRBV12-4	TRBD2
TGCGCCAGCAGCCCACGGGACTCGCGGGGTACGCAGTATTTT	CASSPRDSRGTQYF	TRBJ2-3	few	14	TRBV4-3	NA
TGTGCCAGCAGCGTACCCACCACGAAGAGACTAGTACCCCCGTCGACCGGGGAGCTGTTTTTT	CASSVPTTKRLVPPSTGELFF	TRBJ2-2	many	21	TRBV9	NA
TGCGCCAGCAGCCAAGAGATTGCAGGGTCTTCCACAGATACGCAGTATTTT	CASSQEIAGSSTDTQYF	TRBJ2-3	many	17	TRBV4-1	NA
TGTGCCAGCTCGGGACTAGCGACCTACAATGAGCAGTTCTTC	CASSGLATYNEQFF	TRBJ2-1	few	14	TRBV19	TRBD2
TGTGCCAGCAGCCCCAGTGGTCCCCGTGGTGAAGCTTTCTTT	CASSPSGPRGEAFF	TRBJ1-1	few	14	TRBV7-9	NA
TGTGCCAGCAGTCCCCAGACAGGGTATCAGCCCCAGCATTTT	CASSPQTGYQPQHF	TRBJ1-5	NA	14	TRBV12-3/TRBV12-4	TRBD1